This T cell receptor beta chain was captured in a study of cytomegalovirus exposure and HLA in healthy donors. Regarding this clone: The junction shows a germline mismatch at one end, possibly a read error.

Looked up from germline, CDR1 is KGHSH and CDR2 is LQKENI. This CDR3 is 15 amino acids long. This PCR relied on a set of 60 Vbeta primers and 13 Jbeta primers. Per the authors' pipeline: Later reanalysis found 60 million to 90 million unique TCR beta chains, 10 million to 14 million of them shared. Here immunoSEQ multiplex PCR was the method, and the copy in TCRdb shows in-frame clones only, minus some. Clone size and the V and J calls come from that table; the DNA yielded D and trimming. The profile shows about 200,000 clones, around 80% of them singletons. The genes are TRBV18 and TRBJ1-1; 8 bases are a match to TRBD1. The specimen sequenced was PBMCs. This clonotype originated in a man aged 50 to 60 in good health and CMV-seronegative. The CDR3 protein is CASSLMTGANTKAFF. The DNA of the CDR3 is TGTGCCAGCTCCCTGATGACAGGGGCTAACACTAAAGCTTTCTTT.